This paragraph covers one TCR beta chain sequence. Its antigen is not identified. CD4+ cell separation produced CD45RA+ naive and CD45RA-negative memory subsets. This entry belongs to a study of shared clonotypes between healthy human individuals. About the research overall: Donors consisted of a couple of women and a few men between 18 and 49. Each donor had three CD4 naive, three CD4 memory, two CD8 naive and one CD8 memory plate. Whole-study findings and limits: Sequencing of the sorted subsets was shown by rarefaction to be incomplete despite large depth.

This CDR3 has 15 amino acids. Germline CDR1 reads MNHEY; CDR2 reads SVGAGI. Trimming removed 0 bases from V and 0 bases from J, with 8 bases in between. Data came from immunoSEQ multiplex PCR; TCRdb stores just in-frame clones and leaves some out. This sample has over a million clones, with around three quarters found just once. This receptor was taken from a man aged 18-30 years in good health. Some clones in this sample may be carry-over from other donors' samples. Sequencing was done on a sample of memory CD4+ T cells from PBMCs. Stated subset: CD45RA-negative fraction. This sequence joins TRBV6-5 and TRBJ1-2; no definite D call. This CDR3 reads CASSYSTRTNYGYTF. The DNA of the CDR3 is TGTGCCAGCAGTTACTCGACAAGAACTAACTATGGCTACACCTTC.